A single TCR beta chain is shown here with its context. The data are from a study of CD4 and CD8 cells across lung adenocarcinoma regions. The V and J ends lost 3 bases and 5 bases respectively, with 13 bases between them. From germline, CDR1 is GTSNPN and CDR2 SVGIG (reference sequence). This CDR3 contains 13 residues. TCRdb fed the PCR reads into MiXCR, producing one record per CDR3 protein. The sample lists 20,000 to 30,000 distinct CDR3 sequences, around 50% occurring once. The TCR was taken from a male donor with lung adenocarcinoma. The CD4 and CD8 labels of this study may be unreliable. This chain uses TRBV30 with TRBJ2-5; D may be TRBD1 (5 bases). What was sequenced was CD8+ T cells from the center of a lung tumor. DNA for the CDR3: TGTGCCTGGAGACTGAAGGGGCGGGAGACCCAGTACTTC. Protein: CAWRLKGRETQYF.